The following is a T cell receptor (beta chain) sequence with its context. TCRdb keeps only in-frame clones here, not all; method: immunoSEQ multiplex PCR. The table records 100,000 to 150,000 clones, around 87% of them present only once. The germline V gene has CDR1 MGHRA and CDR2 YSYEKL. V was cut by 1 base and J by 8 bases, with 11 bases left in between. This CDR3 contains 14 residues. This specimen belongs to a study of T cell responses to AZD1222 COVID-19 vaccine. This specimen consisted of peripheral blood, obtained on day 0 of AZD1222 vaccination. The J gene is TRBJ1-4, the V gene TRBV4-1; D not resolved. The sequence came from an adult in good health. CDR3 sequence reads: CASSQALPGEKLFF. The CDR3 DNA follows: TGCGCCAGCAGCCAAGCCCTCCCGGGGGAAAAACTGTTTTTT.